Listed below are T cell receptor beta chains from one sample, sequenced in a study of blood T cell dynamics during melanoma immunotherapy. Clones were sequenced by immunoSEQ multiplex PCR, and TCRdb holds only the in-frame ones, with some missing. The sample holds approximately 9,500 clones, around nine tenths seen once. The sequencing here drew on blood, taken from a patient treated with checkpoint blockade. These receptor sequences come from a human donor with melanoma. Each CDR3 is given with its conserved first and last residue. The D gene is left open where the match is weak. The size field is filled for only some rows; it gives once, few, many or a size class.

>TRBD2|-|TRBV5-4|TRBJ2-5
CASSSPGTSGRTQYF
TGTGCCAGCAGCTCTCCCGGGACTAGCGGTAGGACCCAGTACTTC
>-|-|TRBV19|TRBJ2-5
CASMSTQETQYF
TGTGCCAGTATGTCTACACAAGAGACCCAGTACTTC
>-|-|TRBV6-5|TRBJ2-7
CASSPVRAYEQYF
TGTGCCAGCAGTCCCGTAAGAGCCTACGAGCAGTACTTC
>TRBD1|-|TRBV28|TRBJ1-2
CASRSRQGAYYGYTF
TGTGCCAGCAGATCACGACAGGGGGCTTACTATGGCTACACCTTC
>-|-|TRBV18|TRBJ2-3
CASSRTVNTDTQYF
TGTGCCAGCTCACGTACGGTCAACACAGATACGCAGTATTTT
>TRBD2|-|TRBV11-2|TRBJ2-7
CASSAYGRGKAVYEQYF
TGTGCCAGCAGCGCCTACGGGAGGGGGAAAGCTGTCTACGAGCAGTACTTC
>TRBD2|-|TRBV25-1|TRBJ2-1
CASSELSSGRVNEQFF
TGTGCCAGCAGTGAGCTTTCGAGCGGGAGAGTGAATGAGCAGTTCTTC
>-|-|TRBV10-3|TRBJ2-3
CAISDRGDTQYF
TGTGCCATCAGTGACAGAGGGGATACGCAGTATTTT
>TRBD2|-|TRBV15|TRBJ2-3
CATSNRDYRTDTQYF
TGTGCCACCAGCAACCGGGACTACCGCACAGATACGCAGTATTTT
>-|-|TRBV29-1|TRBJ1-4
CSVMGVGEKLFF
TGCAGCGTTATGGGGGTAGGGGAAAAACTGTTTTTT
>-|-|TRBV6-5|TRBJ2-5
CASSLGGPQETQYF
TGTGCCAGCAGTTTAGGGGGGCCGCAGGAGACCCAGTACTTC
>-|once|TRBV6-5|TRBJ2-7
CASKDLYEQYF
TGTGCCAGCAAGGACCTTTACGAGCAGTACTTC
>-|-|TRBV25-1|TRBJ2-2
CASSELGSLDTGELFF
TGTGCCAGCAGTGAACTGGGGTCATTGGACACCGGGGAGCTGTTTTTT
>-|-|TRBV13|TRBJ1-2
CASSLGGLTSHSYGYTF
TGTGCCAGCAGCTTAGGAGGTCTAACTAGTCATTCCTATGGCTACACCTTC
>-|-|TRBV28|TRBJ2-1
CASSILPGTFNEQFF
TGTGCCAGCAGTATCCTCCCTGGGACTTTCAATGAGCAGTTCTTC